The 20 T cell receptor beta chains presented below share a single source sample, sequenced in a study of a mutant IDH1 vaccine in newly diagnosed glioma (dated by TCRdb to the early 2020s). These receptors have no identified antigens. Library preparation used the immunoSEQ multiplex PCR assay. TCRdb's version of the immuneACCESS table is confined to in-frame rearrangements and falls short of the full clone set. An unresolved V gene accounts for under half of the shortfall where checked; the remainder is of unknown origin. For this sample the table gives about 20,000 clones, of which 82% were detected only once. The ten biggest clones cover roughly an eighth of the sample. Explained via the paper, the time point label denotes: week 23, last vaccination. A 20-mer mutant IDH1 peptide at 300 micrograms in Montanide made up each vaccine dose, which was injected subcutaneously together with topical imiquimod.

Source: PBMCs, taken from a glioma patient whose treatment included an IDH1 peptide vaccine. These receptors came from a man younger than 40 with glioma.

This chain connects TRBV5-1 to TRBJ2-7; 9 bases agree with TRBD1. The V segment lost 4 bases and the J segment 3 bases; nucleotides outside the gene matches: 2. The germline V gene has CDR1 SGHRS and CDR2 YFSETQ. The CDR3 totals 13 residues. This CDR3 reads CASSMGQGYEQYF. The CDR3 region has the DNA TGCGCCAGCAGCATGGGACAGGGCTACGAGCAGTACTTC.

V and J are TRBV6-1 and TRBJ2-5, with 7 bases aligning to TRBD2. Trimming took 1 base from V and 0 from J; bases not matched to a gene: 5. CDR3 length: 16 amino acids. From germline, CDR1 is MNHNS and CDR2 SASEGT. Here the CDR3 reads CASSEGSGIYQETQYF. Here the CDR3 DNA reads TGTGCCAGCAGTGAAGGAAGCGGGATCTACCAAGAGACCCAGTACTTC.

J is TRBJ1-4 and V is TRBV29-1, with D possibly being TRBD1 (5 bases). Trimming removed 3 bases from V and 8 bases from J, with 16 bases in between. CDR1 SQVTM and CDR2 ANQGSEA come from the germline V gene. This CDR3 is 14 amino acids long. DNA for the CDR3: TGCAGCGTTGAGGCCGGGACTCTGGGGGAAAAACTGTTTTTT. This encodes CSVEAGTLGEKLFF.

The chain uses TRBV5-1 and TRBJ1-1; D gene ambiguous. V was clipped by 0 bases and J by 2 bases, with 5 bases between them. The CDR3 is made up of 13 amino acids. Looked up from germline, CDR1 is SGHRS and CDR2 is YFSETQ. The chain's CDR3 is CASSLGHNTEAFF. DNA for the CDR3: TGCGCCAGCAGCTTGGGGCATAACACTGAAGCTTTCTTT.

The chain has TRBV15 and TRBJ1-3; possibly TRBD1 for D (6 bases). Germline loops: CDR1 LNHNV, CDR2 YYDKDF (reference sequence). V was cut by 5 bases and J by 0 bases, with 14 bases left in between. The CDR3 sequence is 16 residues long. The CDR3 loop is CATSGGRVSSGNTIYF. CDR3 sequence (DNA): TGTGCCACCAGCGGGGGCCGGGTAAGCTCTGGAAACACCATATATTTT.

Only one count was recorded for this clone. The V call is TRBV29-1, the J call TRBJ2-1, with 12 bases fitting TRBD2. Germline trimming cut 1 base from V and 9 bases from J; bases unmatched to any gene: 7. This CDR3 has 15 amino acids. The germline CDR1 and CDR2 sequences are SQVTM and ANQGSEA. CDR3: CSVEAPALAGGEQFF. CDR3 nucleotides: TGCAGCGTTGAAGCGCCCGCACTAGCGGGAGGTGAGCAGTTCTTC.

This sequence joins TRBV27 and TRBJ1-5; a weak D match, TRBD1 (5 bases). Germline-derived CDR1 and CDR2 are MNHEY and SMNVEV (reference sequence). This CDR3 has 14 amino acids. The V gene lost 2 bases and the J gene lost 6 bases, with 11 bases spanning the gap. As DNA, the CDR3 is TGTGCCAGCAGTTTAGGGCAGGGTGGTCAGCCCCAGCATTTT. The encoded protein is CASSLGQGGQPQHF.

CDR3 residues: CASSRGQGPMNTEAFF. CDR3 DNA: TGTGCCAGCAGCCGTGGACAGGGGCCGATGAACACTGAAGCTTTCTTT. The genes are TRBV7-9 and TRBJ1-1; 9 positions match TRBD1. This CDR3 has 16 residues. J was trimmed by 0 bases and V by 5 bases; bases with no gene match: 7. CDR1 SEHNR and CDR2 FQNEAQ come from the germline V gene (reference sequence).

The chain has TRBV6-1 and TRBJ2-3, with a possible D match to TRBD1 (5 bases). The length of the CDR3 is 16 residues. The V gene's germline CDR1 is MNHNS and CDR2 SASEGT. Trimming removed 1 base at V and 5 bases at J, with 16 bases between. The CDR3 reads CASSEVGQSGRDTQYF. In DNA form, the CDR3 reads TGTGCCAGCAGTGAAGTTGGGCAGTCAGGGCGAGATACGCAGTATTTT.

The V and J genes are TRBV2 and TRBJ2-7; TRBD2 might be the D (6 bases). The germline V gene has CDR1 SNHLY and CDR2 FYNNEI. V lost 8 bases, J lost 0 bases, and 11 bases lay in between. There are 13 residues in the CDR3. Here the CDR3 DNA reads TGTGCCAGCCATCGGGAGCCCTCCTACGAGCAGTACTTC. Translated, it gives CASHREPSYEQYF.

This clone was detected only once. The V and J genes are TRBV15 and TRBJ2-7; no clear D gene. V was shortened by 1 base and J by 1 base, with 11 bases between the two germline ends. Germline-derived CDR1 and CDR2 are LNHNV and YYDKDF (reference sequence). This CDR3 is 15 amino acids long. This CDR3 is CATSRVSSRSYEQYF. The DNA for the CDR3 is TGTGCCACCAGCAGAGTTAGCAGTCGATCCTACGAGCAGTACTTC.

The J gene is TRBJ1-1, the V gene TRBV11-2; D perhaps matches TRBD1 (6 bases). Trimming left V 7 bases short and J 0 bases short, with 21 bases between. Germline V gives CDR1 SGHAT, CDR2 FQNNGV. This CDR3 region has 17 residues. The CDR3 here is CASTRGQNLLLNTEAFF. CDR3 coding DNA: TGTGCCAGCACCCGAGGACAGAACCTCCTTCTGAACACTGAAGCTTTCTTT. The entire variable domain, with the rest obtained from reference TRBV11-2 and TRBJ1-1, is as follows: EAGVAQSPRYKIIEKRQSVAFWCNPISGHATLYWYQQILGQGPKLLIQFQNNGVVDDSQLPKDRFSAERLKGVDSTLKIQPAKLEDSAVYLCASTRGQNLLLNTEAFFGQGTRLTVV.

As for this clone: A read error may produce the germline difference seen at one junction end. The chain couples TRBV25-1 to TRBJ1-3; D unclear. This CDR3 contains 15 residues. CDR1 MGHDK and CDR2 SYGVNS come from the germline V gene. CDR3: CASSARETSGNTIYF. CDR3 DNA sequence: TGTGCCAGCAGTGCCCGGGAGACCTCTGGAAACACCATATACTTT.

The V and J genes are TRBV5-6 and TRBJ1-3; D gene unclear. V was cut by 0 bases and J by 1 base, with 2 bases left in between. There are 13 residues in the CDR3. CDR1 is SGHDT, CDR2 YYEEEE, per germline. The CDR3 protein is CASSLGSGNTIYF. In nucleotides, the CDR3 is TGTGCCAGCAGCTTGGGATCTGGAAACACCATATATTTT.

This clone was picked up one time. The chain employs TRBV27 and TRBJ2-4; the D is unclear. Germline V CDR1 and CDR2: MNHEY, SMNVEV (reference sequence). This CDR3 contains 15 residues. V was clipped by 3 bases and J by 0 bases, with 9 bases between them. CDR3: CASSLLGLAKNIQYF. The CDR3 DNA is TGTGCCAGCAGTTTGCTGGGGTTAGCCAAAAACATTCAGTACTTC.

The CDR3 DNA sequence: TGTGCCAGCAGTGAATCGGGACATAAGAACACTGAAGCTTTCTTT. Its protein product is CASSESGHKNTEAFF. This sequence joins TRBV25-1 and TRBJ1-1; maybe TRBD1 (6 bases). V lost 1 base to trimming and J lost 1 base, with 10 bases between them. Per germline, CDR1 MGHDK and CDR2 SYGVNS. The CDR3 is 15 amino acids.

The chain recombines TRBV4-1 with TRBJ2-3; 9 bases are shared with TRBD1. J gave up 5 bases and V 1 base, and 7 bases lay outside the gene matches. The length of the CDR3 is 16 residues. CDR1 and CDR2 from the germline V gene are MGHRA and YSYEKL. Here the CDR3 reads CASSQGTTGGIDTQYF. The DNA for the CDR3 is TGCGCCAGCAGCCAAGGTACGACAGGGGGAATAGATACGCAGTATTTT.

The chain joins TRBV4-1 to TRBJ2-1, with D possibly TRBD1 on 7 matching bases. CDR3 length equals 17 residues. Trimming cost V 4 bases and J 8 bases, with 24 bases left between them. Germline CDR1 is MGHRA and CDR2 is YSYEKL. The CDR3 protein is CASSPTTAIGGGYEQFF. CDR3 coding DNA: TGCGCCAGCAGCCCAACCACGGCTATCGGAGGGGGCTATGAGCAGTTCTTC.

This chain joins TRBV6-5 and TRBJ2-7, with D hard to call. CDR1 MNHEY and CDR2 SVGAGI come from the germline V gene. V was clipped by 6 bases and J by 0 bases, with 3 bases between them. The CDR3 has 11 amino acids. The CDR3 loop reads CASSDSYEQYF. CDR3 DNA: TGTGCCAGCAGCGACTCCTACGAGCAGTACTTC.

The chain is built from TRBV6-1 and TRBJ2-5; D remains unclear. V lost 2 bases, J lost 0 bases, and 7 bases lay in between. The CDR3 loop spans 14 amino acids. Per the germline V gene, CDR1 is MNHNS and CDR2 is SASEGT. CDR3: CASSESEYQETQYF. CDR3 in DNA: TGTGCCAGCAGTGAAAGCGAGTACCAAGAGACCCAGTACTTC.